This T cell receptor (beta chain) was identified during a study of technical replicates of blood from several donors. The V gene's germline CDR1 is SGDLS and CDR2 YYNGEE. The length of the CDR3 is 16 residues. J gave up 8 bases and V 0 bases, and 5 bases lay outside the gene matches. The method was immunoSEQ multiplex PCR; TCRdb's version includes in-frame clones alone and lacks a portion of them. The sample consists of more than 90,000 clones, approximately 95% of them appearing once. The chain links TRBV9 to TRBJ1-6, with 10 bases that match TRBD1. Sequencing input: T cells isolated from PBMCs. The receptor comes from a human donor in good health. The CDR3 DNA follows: TGTGCCAGCAGCGTAGCAGGGACAGGGGTTGATTCACCCCTCCACTTT. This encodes CASSVAGTGVDSPLHF.